This T cell receptor beta chain was retrieved from a study of molecular identifiers for immune sequencing clone quantification. Study observations and caveats: Roughly 950,000 naive cells reportedly did not prevent detection of spiked Jurkat TCR RNA from one cell. Sharing of a barcode by identical TCR molecules could cause highly expanded clone sizes to be underestimated.

The CDR3 length is 13 residues. V lost 7 bases and J 2 bases, leaving 11 bases between the germline ends. Germline loops: CDR1 ENHRY, CDR2 SYGVKD. Construction of naive CD8 libraries employed roughly 20,000 to 1,100,000 sorted cells together with 10%, 30% or 50% RNA. Previously described methods and listed TCR primers were used for bulk TCR libraries. TCRdb re-called the PCR reads with MiXCR, one entry per CDR3 protein. The repertoire holds roughly 320,000 distinct CDR3 sequences, with about a quarter as singletons. This clonotype has at least ten counts. No antigen is known for it. The V call is TRBV10-3, the J call TRBJ1-2; D gene unclear. Sequencing input: naive CD8+ T cells from blood, with Jurkat cell RNA spiked in. Subset reported: FACS-sorted CD8+CD4-CCR7+CD45RA+ naive T cells. This clonotype was sampled from a human donor in good health. Some libraries in this study had Jurkat cell RNA spiked in. This chain's CDR3 is CAIKADNNYGYTF. The DNA for the CDR3 is TGTGCCATCAAAGCCGACAACAACTATGGCTACACCTTC.